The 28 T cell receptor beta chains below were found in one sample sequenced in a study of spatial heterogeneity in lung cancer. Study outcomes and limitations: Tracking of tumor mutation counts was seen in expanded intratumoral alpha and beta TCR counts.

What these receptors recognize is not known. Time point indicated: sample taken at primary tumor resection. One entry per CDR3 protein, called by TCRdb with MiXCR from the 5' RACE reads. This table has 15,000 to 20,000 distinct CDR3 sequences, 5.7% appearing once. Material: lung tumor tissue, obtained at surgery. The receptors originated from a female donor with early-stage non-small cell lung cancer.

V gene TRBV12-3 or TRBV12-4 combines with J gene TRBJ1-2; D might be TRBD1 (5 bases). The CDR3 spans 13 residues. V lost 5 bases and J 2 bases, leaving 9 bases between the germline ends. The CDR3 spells CASSRRENYGYTF. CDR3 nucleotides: TGTGCCAGCAGTCGCAGGGAAAACTATGGCTACACCTTC.

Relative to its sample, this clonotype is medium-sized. CDR3 nucleotide sequence: TGTGCCAGCAGTGGGCCCTTGGTCCTTGGTGAGCAGTTCTTC. Translated: CASSGPLVLGEQFF. The chain links TRBV6-5 to TRBJ2-1; unclear D gene. Germline V lookup: CDR1 MNHEY, CDR2 SVGAGI. Trimming stripped 5 bases from V and 9 bases from J, with 17 bases between. This CDR3 comprises 14 residues.

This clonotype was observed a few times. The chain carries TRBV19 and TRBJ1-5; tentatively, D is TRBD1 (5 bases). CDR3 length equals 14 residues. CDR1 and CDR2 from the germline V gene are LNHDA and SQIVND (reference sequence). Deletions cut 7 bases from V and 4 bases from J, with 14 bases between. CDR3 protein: CASMRGLANQPQHF. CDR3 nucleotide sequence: TGTGCCAGTATGCGGGGGTTAGCAAATCAGCCCCAGCATTTT.

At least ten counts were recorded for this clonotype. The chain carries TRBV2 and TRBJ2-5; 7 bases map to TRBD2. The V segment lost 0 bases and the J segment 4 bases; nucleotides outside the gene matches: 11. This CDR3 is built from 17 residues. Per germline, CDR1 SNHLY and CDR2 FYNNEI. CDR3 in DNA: TGTGCCAGCAGTGAAGCGCTTCTGGCGGGAGAACGAGAGACCCAGTACTTC. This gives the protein CASSEALLAGERETQYF.

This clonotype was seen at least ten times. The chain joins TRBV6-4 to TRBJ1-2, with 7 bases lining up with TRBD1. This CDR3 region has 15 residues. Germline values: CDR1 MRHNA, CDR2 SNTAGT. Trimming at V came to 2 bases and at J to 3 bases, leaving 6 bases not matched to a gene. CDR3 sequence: CASSDPPGQHYGYTF. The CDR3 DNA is TGTGCCAGCAGTGACCCACCGGGACAGCACTATGGCTACACCTTC.

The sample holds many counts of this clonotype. Here the CDR3 DNA reads TGCAGCGTTGTAAGGGCGGTTGGTGAGCAGTTCTTC. Its protein product is CSVVRAVGEQFF. The V and J genes are TRBV29-1 and TRBJ2-1, with D uncertain. The CDR3 consists of 12 residues. The V end lost 4 bases, the J end lost 9 bases, and 13 bases lay between the germline ends. CDR1 and CDR2 (germline): SQVTM, ANQGSEA.

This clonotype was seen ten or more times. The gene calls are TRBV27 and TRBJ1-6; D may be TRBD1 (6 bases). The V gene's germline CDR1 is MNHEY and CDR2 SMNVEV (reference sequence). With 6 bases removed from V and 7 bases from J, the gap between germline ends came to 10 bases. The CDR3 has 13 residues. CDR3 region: CASRQGGNSPLHF. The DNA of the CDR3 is TGTGCCAGCAGACAGGGAGGGAATTCACCCCTCCACTTT.

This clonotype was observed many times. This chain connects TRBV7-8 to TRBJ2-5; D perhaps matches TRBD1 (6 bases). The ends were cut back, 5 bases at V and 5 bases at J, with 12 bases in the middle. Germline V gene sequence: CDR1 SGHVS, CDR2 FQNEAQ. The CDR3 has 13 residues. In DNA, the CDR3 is TGTGCCAGCAGCATCAGGGGATCGGAGACCCAGTACTTC. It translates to CASSIRGSETQYF.

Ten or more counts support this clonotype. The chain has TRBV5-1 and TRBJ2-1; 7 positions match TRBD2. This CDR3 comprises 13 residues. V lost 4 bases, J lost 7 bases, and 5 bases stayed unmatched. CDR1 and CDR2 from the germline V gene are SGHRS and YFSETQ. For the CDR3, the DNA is TGCGCCAGCAGCAAGACCGGGGGGAATGAGCAGTTCTTC. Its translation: CASSKTGGNEQFF.

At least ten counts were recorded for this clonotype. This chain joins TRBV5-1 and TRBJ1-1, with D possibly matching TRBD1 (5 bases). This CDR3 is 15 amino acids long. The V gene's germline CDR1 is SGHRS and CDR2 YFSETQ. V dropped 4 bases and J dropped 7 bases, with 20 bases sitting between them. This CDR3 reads CASSQHGRQGVEAFF. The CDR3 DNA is TGCGCCAGCAGCCAACATGGCAGGCAGGGTGTTGAAGCTTTCTTT.

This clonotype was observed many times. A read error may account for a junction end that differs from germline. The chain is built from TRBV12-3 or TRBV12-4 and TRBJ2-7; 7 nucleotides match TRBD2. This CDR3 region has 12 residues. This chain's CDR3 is CASSLPGGSEHF. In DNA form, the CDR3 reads TGTGCCAGCAGTTTACCGGGCGGGAGTGAGCACTTC.

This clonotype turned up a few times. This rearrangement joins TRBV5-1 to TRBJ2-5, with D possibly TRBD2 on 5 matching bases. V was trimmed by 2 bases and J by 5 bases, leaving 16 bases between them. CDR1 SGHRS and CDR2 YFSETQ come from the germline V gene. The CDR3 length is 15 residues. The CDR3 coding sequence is TGCGCCAGCAGCTTATCCCTAGCCTTGCGGGAGACCCAGTACTTC. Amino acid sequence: CASSLSLALRETQYF.

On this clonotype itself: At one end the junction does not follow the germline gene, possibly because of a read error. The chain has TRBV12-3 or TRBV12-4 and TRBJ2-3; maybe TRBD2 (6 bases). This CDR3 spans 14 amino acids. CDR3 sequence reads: CASSLASSTDTQYF. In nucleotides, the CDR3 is TGTGCCAGCAGTCTAGCGAGTAGCACAGATACGCAGTATTTT.

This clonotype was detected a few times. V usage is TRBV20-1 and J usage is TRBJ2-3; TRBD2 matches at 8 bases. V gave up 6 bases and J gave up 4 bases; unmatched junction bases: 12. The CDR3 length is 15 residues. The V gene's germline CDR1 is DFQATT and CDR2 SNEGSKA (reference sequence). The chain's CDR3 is CSATWGAGAADTQYF. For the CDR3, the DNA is TGCAGTGCCACGTGGGGAGCGGGAGCGGCAGATACGCAGTATTTT.

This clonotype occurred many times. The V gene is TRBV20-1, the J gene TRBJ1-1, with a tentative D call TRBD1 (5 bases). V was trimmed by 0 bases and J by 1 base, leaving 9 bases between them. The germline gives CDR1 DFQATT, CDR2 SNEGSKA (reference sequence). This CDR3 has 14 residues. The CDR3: CSARDRTGNTEAFF. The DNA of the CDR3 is TGCAGTGCTAGAGATCGTACAGGGAACACTGAAGCTTTCTTT.

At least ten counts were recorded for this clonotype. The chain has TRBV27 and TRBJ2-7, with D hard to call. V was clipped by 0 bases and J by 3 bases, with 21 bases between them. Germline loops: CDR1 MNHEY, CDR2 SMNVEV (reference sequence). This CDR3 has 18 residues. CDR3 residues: CASSLSPPRSQAGYEQYF. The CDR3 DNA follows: TGTGCCAGCAGTTTATCTCCCCCGCGGTCCCAGGCCGGCTACGAGCAGTACTTC.

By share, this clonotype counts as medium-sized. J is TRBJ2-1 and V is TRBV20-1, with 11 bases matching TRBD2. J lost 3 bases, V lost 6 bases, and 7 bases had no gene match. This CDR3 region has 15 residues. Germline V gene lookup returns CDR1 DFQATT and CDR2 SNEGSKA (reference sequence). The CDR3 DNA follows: TGCAGTGCCCGGACTAGCGGGTCTTACTACAATGAGCAGTTCTTC. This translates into CSARTSGSYYNEQFF.

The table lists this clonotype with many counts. CDR3: CASSGGTNTEAFF. The CDR3 coding sequence is TGTGCCAGCAGCGGCGGGACGAACACTGAAGCTTTCTTT. This sequence joins TRBV5-4 and TRBJ1-1, with D possibly TRBD1 on 5 matching bases. Germline V lookup: CDR1 SGHNT, CDR2 YYREEE (reference sequence). Trimming cost V 4 bases and J 1 base, with 8 bases left between them. CDR3 length: 13 residues.

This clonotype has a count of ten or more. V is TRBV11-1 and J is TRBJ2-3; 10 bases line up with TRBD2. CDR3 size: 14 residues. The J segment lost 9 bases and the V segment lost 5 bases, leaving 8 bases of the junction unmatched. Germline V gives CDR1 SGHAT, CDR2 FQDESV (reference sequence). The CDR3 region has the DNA TGTGCCAGCAGCCCAGTGACTAGCGGGTTGACGCAGTATTTT. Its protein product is CASSPVTSGLTQYF.

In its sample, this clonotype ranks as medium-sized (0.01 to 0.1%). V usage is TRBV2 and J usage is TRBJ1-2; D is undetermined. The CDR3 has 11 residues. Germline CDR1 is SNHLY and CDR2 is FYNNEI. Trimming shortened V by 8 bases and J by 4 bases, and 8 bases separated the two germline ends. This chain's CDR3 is CASSDGYGYTF. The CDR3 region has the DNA TGTGCCAGCTCGGACGGCTATGGCTACACCTTC.

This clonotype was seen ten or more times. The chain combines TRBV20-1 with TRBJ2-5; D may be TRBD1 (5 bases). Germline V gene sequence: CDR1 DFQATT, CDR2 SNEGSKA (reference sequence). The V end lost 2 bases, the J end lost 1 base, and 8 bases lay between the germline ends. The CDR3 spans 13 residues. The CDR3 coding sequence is TGCAGTGCTAGACAGGGTCGCCAAGAGACCCAGTACTTC. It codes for CSARQGRQETQYF.

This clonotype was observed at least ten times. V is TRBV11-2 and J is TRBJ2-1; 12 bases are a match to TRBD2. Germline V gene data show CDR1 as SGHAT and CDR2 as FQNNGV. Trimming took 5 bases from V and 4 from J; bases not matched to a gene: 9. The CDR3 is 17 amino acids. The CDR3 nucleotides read TGTGCCAGCAGCGAACTTCTAGCGGGAGGGCCATACAATGAGCAGTTCTTC. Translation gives CASSELLAGGPYNEQFF.

CDR3 residues: CASSFAGTYEQYF. The CDR3 DNA sequence: TGTGCCAGCAGTTTTGCAGGAACCTACGAGCAGTACTTC. The rearrangement uses TRBV12-3 or TRBV12-4 and TRBJ2-7; D is ambiguous. The CDR3 length is 13 residues. V was pared by 3 bases and J by 2 bases, with 8 bases between.

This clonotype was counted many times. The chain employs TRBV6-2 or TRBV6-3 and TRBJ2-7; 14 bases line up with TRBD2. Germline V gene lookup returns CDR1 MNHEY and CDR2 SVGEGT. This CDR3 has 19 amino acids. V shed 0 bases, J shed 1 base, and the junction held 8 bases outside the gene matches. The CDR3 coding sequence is TGTGCCAGCAGTTACTCGACTAGCGGGAGGGCCGGTCCTTCCTACGAGCAGTACTTC. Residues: CASSYSTSGRAGPSYEQYF.

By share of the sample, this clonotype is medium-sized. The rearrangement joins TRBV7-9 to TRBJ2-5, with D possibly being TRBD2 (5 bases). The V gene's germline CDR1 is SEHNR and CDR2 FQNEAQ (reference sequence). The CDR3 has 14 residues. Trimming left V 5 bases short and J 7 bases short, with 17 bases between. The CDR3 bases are TGTGCCAGCAGCCGCCGAGGGCCTTCGGGGACCCAGTACTTC. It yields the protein CASSRRGPSGTQYF.

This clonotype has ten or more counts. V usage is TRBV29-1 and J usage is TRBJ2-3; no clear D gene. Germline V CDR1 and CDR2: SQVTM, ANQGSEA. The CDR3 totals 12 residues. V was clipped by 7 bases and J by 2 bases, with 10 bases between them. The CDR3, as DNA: TGCAGCGCCTCAGTACCCACAGATACGCAGTATTTT. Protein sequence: CSASVPTDTQYF.

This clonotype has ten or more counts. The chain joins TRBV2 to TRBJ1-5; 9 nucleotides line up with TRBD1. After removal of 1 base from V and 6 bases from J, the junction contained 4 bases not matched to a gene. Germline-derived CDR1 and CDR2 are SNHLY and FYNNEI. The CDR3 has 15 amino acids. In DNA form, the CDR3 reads TGTGCCAGCAGTGAAGTGGGGACAGGGAGTCAGCCCCAGCATTTT. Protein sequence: CASSEVGTGSQPQHF.

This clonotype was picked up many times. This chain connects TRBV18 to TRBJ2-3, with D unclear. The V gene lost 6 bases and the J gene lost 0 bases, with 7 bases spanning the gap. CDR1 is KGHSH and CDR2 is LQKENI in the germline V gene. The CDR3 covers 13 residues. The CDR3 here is CASSRSSTDTQYF. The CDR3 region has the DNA TGTGCCAGCTCTCGATCTAGCACAGATACGCAGTATTTT.